The clone carrying this T cell receptor (beta chain) has just a few counts. This specimen comes from a study of control samples from healthy donors and cancer patients. Profiling relied on immunoSEQ multiplex PCR, and the TCRdb table lists in-frame clones only, not all of them. Of tens of thousands of clones in the sample, 89% were seen once. This CDR3 has 17 residues. Losses at the gene ends were 1 base for V and 3 bases for J; bases not matched to a gene: 5. Germline V gives CDR1 SGHVS, CDR2 FQNEAQ. The TCR originated in a man in his fifties or sixties in good health. The genes are TRBV7-8 and TRBJ1-3, with 11 nucleotides matching TRBD1. The specimen was blood. CDR3 sequence reads: CASSLGGTGGHGNTIYF. Here the CDR3 DNA reads TGTGCCAGCAGCTTAGGTGGGACAGGGGGTCATGGAAACACCATATATTTT.